This TCR beta chain is drawn from a study of blood T cell repertoires in COVID-19. Participants were aged about 18 to 90 years, lived in under 30 US areas, and enrolled virtually. Cohorts were determined from participant-reported clinical history. Under the authors' procedure: The assay estimated nucleated cells by amplifying reference gene primers. The protocol was immunoSEQ multiplex PCR, while the TCRdb copy is restricted to in-frame clones and leaves out a portion. D and trimming were read from the DNA, whereas the V and J calls and clone size are those reported in that table. The table lists 300,000 to 400,000 clones, around 89% of them singletons, with about 1% in the top ten. The receptor's source is a man between 18 and 35 years old who had recovered from COVID-19. Specimen: PBMCs or T cells enriched from blood (not recorded which).

CDR3 coding DNA: TGCAGCCCCACAGGGTGTACCAAAAACATTCAGTACTTC. Its translation is CSPTGCTKNIQYF. This sequence joins TRBV29-1 and TRBJ2-4; TRBD1 is a possible D gene (6 bases). Germline CDR1 and CDR2: SQVTM and ANQGSEA. The CDR3 runs to 13 residues. Trimming removed 8 bases at V and 2 bases at J, with 13 bases between.